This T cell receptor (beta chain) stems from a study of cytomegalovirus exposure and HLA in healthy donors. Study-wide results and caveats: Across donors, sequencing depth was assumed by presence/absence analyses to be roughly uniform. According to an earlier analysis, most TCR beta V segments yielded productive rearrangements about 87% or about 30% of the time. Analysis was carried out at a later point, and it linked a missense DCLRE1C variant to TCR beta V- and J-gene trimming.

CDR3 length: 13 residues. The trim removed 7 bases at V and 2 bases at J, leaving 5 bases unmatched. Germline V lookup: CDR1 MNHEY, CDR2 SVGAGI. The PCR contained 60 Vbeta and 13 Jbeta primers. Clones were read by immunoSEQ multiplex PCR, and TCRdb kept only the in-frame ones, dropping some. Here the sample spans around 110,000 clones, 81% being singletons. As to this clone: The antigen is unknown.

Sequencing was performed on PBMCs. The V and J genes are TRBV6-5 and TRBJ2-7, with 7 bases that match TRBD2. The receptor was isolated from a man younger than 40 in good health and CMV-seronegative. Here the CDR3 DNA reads TGTGCCAGCATTTCTAGCGGCACCTACGAGCAGTACTTC. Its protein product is CASISSGTYEQYF.